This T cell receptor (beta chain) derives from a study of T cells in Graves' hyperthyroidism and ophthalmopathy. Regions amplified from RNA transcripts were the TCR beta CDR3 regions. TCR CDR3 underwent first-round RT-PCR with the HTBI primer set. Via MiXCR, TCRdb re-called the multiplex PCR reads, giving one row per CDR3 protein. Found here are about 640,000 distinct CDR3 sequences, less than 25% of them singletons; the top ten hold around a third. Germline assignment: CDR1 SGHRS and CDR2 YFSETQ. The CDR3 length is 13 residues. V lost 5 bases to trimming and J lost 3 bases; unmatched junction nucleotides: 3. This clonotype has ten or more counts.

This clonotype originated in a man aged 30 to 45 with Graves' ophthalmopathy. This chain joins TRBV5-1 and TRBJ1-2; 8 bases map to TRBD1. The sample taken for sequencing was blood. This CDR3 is CASSSTGDYGYTF. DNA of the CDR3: TGCGCCAGCAGTTCGACAGGGGACTATGGCTACACCTTC.